The rows below give T cell receptor beta chains drawn from one sample of a study of blood T cell repertoires in COVID-19. This table comes from immunoSEQ multiplex PCR, and its TCRdb copy is limited to in-frame clones, with some not included. The profile shows roughly 130,000 clones, about 80% of them singletons. Input material: peripheral blood. The receptors here all came from a woman aged 45-65 years with acute or convalescent COVID-19. CDR3s include the opening cysteine and the closing phenylalanine or tryptophan. The order of the fields is V gene, CDR3 length, J gene, clone size, CDR3 protein. Size tells how often a clone was seen (once, few, many) or the class of an expanded clone, and some rows leave it out.

TRBV5-4	14	TRBJ2-7	.	CASSFLFGGTEQYF
TRBV5-1	15	TRBJ2-3	.	CASSLEGASTDTQYF
TRBV30	14	TRBJ2-1	.	CAWTEALRGGEQFF
TRBV19	13	TRBJ1-6	.	CASSIREQSPLHF
TRBV30	13	TRBJ1-1	.	CAWGKTDDTEAFF
TRBV18	15	TRBJ2-2	few	CASSPLLTNTGELFF
TRBV28	14	TRBJ1-1	.	CASSSPPGNTEAFF
TRBV9	15	TRBJ2-3	.	CASSVLGHSTDTQYF
TRBV7-3	15	TRBJ2-2	once	CASSSNTGNTGELFF
TRBV5-1	16	TRBJ1-1	.	CASSFLSPSPLDEAFF
TRBV28	13	TRBJ1-4	.	CASTGGVNEKLFF
TRBV6-5	12	TRBJ1-2	.	CASSLQGNGYTF
TRBV6-6	13	TRBJ1-1	.	CASSSGTSPEAFF
TRBV19	15	TRBJ2-1	.	CASSLAGGPRNEQFF
TRBV5-1	16	TRBJ2-1	.	CASSWTGLAGGNEQFF
TRBV4-2	17	TRBJ2-1	.	CASSQGGWAGNNNEQFF
TRBV10-1	13	TRBJ1-1	.	CASSQGPGTEAFF
TRBV19	17	TRBJ2-1	once	CASTPHAGGAAYNEQFF
TRBV5-6	13	TRBJ1-1	few	CASSLRAGLEAFF
TRBV30	14	TRBJ2-1	.	CAWSTGTRYNEQFF
TRBV19	12	TRBJ1-4	.	CATNRQGEKLFF
TRBV9	14	TRBJ2-6	.	CASSVGPGANVLTF
TRBV27	13	TRBJ1-2	.	CASRGRTVYGYTF
TRBV6-6	14	TRBJ1-2	.	CASSYSGGEGGYTF
TRBV3-1/TRBV3-2	16	TRBJ2-2	.	CASSQISGANTGELFF
TRBV18	13	TRBJ1-1	.	CASSPPFLTEAFF
TRBV6-1	15	TRBJ1-1	.	CASSGTGQGHTEAFF
TRBV6-5	16	TRBJ1-2	.	CASSYSVGEGIYGYTF
TRBV28	13	TRBJ2-7	few	CASRKRGPYEQYF
TRBV12-3/TRBV12-4	13	TRBJ1-1	.	CAIGILKNTEAFF
TRBV7-6	18	TRBJ2-1	.	CASSLVSLAGATYNEQFF
TRBV2	15	TRBJ2-1	once	CASSERLAVGSEQFF
TRBV6-6	13	TRBJ1-6	.	CASSYSNNSPLHF
TRBV7-2	16	TRBJ1-2	.	CASSLEPTSANYGYTF
TRBV9	15	TRBJ1-2	few	CASSESGGLSYGYTF
TRBV3-1/TRBV3-2	14	TRBJ1-6	.	CASSPDRGTSPLHF
TRBV19	14	TRBJ1-2	.	CASSIGLVNYGYTF
TRBV30	17	TRBJ1-2	.	CAWSSEGGSSAYYGYTF
TRBV30	16	TRBJ2-2	.	CAWSVAGGSITGELFF
TRBV6-5	12	TRBJ1-2	.	CASISPNYGYTF
TRBV5-1	14	TRBJ1-5	.	CASSPDRGNQPQHF
TRBV27	21	TRBJ2-3	.	CASSFFLPRASGGPKADTQYF